These 7 T cell receptor beta chains came from one sample sequenced in a study of cytomegalovirus exposure and HLA in healthy donors. A multiplex PCR was run with 60 Vbeta primers and 13 Jbeta primers. The data were produced by immunoSEQ multiplex PCR, yet TCRdb's version contains in-frame clones alone and is incomplete. The data show about 160,000 clones, with more than 75% seen just once and less than 1.6% held by the top ten. What was sequenced was PBMCs. The source of these receptors is a girl under 18 in good health and CMV-seropositive.

This clone was recorded only once. The rearrangement uses TRBV14 and TRBJ1-4, with D uncertain. Per the germline V gene, CDR1 is SGHDN and CDR2 is FVKESK. This CDR3 comprises 15 residues. The V end lost 1 base, the J end lost 5 bases, and 11 bases lay between the germline ends. The CDR3: CASSQGRPINEKLFF. Written as DNA, the CDR3 is TGTGCCAGCAGCCAAGGGCGGCCGATCAATGAAAAACTGTTTTTT.

The rearrangement joins TRBV7-9 to TRBJ1-1, with D unclear. The CDR3 length is 13 residues. Trimming left V 8 bases short and J 5 bases short, with 15 bases between. CDR1 is SEHNR and CDR2 is FQNEAQ in the germline V gene (reference sequence). CDR3 in DNA: TGTGCCAGCGCAGCCCCGGGGAAGACTGAAGCTTTCTTT. It translates to CASAAPGKTEAFF.

This chain uses TRBV5-4 with TRBJ1-2; 9 nucleotides line up with TRBD1. The CDR3 length is 14 residues. Germline CDR1 reads SGHNT; CDR2 reads YYREEE (reference sequence). The V gene end was trimmed by 1 base and the J gene end by 9 bases; junction bases not matched to a gene: 7. The CDR3 DNA is TGTGCCAGCAGCTTGTCTGGGACAGGGATACGCTACACCTTC. Encoded protein: CASSLSGTGIRYTF.

The chain uses TRBV13 and TRBJ2-7, with 8 positions matching TRBD1. Per the germline V gene, CDR1 is PRHDT and CDR2 is FYEKMQ (reference sequence). This CDR3 has 15 amino acids. V shed 5 bases, J shed 0 bases, and the junction held 6 bases outside the gene matches. CDR3 nucleotides: TGTGCCAGCAGCCCCGGACAGGGTCCCTCCTACGAGCAGTACTTC. This translates into CASSPGQGPSYEQYF.

The chain combines TRBV5-4 with TRBJ2-2; D possibly corresponds to TRBD1 (5 bases). CDR3 length: 12 residues. The germline V gene has CDR1 SGHNT and CDR2 YYREEE (reference sequence). Trimming removed 4 bases at V and 9 bases at J, with 10 bases between. The CDR3 sequence: CASSLGARELFF. The DNA of the CDR3 is TGTGCCAGCAGCCTTGGGGCCCGGGAGCTGTTTTTT.

This chain links TRBV28 with TRBJ2-7; 9 bases line up with TRBD2. CDR1 MDHEN and CDR2 SYDVKM come from the germline V gene. Trimming took 3 bases from V and 6 from J; bases not matched to a gene: 6. The CDR3 is made up of 14 amino acids. Written as DNA, the CDR3 is TGTGCCAGCAGTTTGGCGGGGGGGCCCGGCGAGCAGTACTTC. Protein: CASSLAGGPGEQYF.

V and J are TRBV18 and TRBJ1-2; D possibly corresponds to TRBD1 (5 bases). Germline lookup yields CDR1 KGHSH and CDR2 LQKENI. Trimming pared 4 bases from V and 2 bases from J, leaving 14 bases between. The CDR3 totals 15 residues. DNA for the CDR3: TGTGCCAGCTCACTTCAGGGAGGGGAGAACTATGGCTACACCTTC. It translates to CASSLQGGENYGYTF.